The T cell receptor beta chain described here comes from a study of breast tumors, draining lymph nodes, adjacent tissues. Worth noting for this clonotype: The CDR3 does not end in the conserved phenylalanine or tryptophan, so this is likely a read error. The DNA is left out, because the CDR3 cannot be placed on it with certainty; the CDR3 is given as TCRdb lists it.

The CDR3 length equals 14 residues, ends included. Germline V lookup: CDR1 SGHVS, CDR2 FQNEAQ. Samples came from axillary lymph nodes draining the breast cancer. Each CDR3 protein is one row after TCRdb ran MiXCR on the multiplex PCR reads. The data show approximately 300,000 distinct CDR3 sequences, around 30% seen once. This receptor was obtained from a female donor with breast cancer. Some clones in this sample may be carry-over from other donors' samples. The sample taken for sequencing was axillary lymph node tissue. The gene calls are TRBV7-8 and TRBJ2-5; TRBD2, the table's D call, lacks a check against the DNA. CDR3 protein: CASSSGLARKTLYL.